Listed below are T cell receptor beta chains from one sample, sequenced in a study of blood T cell repertoires in COVID-19. The method was immunoSEQ multiplex PCR; TCRdb's version includes in-frame clones alone and lacks a portion of them. The data contain a few hundred thousand clones, approximately 85% of them seen just once; the ten biggest clones take up 2.9%. Sequences were obtained from peripheral blood. The receptors originated from a man over 45 who had recovered from COVID-19. Each CDR3 is given with its conserved first and last residue. A D gene is named only where the DNA matches it firmly. The size of a clone is reported for some rows only, either as once, few or many, or as a class for expanded clones.

size,length,J,V,D,CDR3,DNA
NA,14,TRBJ1-1,TRBV27,NA,CASSLYSGRTEAFF,TGTGCCAGCAGTTTATATTCGGGGAGAACTGAAGCTTTCTTT
NA,14,TRBJ1-4,TRBV7-9,NA,CASSPGQRDEKLFF,TGTGCCAGCAGCCCCGGACAGAGAGATGAAAAACTGTTTTTT
NA,15,TRBJ2-5,TRBV5-1,TRBD2,CASSGGTSAQETQYF,TGCGCCAGCAGCGGGGGGACTAGCGCACAAGAGACCCAGTACTTC
few,17,TRBJ1-6,TRBV28,NA,CASSLIRRSSYNSPLHF,TGTGCCAGCAGTTTGATCCGGAGAAGCTCCTATAATTCACCCCTCCACTTT
NA,11,TRBJ2-1,TRBV29-1,NA,CSGYLVSEQFF,TGCAGCGGCTATCTAGTGAGCGAGCAGTTCTTC
NA,12,TRBJ1-2,TRBV19,NA,CASGGNGYGYTF,TGTGCCAGCGGAGGGAATGGCTATGGCTACACCTTC
NA,15,TRBJ1-6,TRBV18,TRBD1,CASSQQGAGNSPLHF,TGTGCCAGCTCACAGCAGGGGGCGGGGAATTCACCCCTCCACTTT
NA,16,TRBJ2-2,TRBV7-9,TRBD2,CASTTGLAANTGELFF,TGTGCCAGCACCACGGGACTAGCGGCGAACACCGGGGAGCTGTTTTTT
NA,16,TRBJ2-6,TRBV6-5,NA,CASSSAGVSGANVLTF,TGTGCCAGCAGTTCTGCAGGGGTCTCTGGGGCCAACGTCCTGACTTTC
NA,14,TRBJ1-2,TRBV28,NA,CASSGARGNYGYTF,TGTGCCAGTTCGGGGGCGCGGGGGAACTATGGCTACACCTTC
once,12,TRBJ1-1,TRBV5-5,NA,CASSFSGAEAFF,TGTGCCAGCAGCTTCAGCGGGGCTGAAGCTTTCTTT
NA,15,TRBJ2-7,TRBV6-2/TRBV6-3,TRBD2,CASSYSREVPYEQYF,TGTGCCAGCAGTTACTCGCGGGAGGTACCCTACGAGCAGTACTTC
once,14,TRBJ2-2,TRBV7-8,TRBD1,CASSRDRVAGELFF,TGTGCCAGCAGCCGAGACAGGGTGGCCGGGGAGCTGTTTTTT
NA,14,TRBJ1-1,TRBV29-1,NA,CSASSGGSGREAFF,TGCAGCGCCTCCTCTGGGGGGTCAGGCCGCGAAGCTTTCTTT
NA,17,TRBJ2-1,TRBV4-1,TRBD2,CASSHPRRTSGHNEQFF,TGCGCCAGCAGCCACCCCCGGAGGACTAGCGGACACAATGAGCAGTTCTTC
few,15,TRBJ2-2,TRBV7-7,TRBD2,CASSPSGANTGELFF,TGTGCCAGCAGTCCCAGCGGGGCGAACACCGGGGAGCTGTTTTTT